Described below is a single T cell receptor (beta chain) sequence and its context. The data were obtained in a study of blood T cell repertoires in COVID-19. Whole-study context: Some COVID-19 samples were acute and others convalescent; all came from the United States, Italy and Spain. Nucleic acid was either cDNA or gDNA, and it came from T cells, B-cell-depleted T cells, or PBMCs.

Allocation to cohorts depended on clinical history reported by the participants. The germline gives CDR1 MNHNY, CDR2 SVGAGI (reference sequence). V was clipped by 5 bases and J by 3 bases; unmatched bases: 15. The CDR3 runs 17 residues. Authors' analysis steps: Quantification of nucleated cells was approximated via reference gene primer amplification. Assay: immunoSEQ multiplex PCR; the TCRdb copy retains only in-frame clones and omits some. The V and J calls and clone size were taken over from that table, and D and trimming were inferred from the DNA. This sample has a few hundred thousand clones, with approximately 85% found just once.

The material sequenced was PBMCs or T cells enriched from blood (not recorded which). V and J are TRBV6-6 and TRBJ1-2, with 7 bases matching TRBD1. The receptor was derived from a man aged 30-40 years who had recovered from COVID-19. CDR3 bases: TGTGCCAGCAGTCGAACCATCGGGACAGCGTATGACTATGGCTACACCTTC. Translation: CASSRTIGTAYDYGYTF.